Detailed here is one T cell receptor (beta chain). The target antigen is unknown. The CDR3 runs 14 residues. Unmatched junction bases numbered 6, after V lost 3 bases and J lost 5 bases. Germline V gene sequence: CDR1 MNHEY, CDR2 SMNVEV (reference sequence). These data come from a study of CD8+CD57+ T cells in acquired aplastic anemia. Study-wide background: DNA per sorted CD4+ or CD8+ sample ranged about 0.2 to 27.4 ug, averaging approximately 3.3 ug. Study-wide results and caveats: Patients and controls had in common 25 to 35 CD8+ CDR3 sequences.

Patients sequenced had flow cytometry evidence of CD8+CD57+ cell expansion. Severe acquired aplastic anemia affected all patients. CDR3 and TCR beta VDJ profiling relied on a genomic DNA template. TCRdb called the reads again in MiXCR, with one record for every CDR3 protein. The sample includes 450,000 to 550,000 distinct CDR3 sequences, around 30% of them seen just once. The sequenced sample was sorted CD4+, CD8+, or CD8+CD57+ T cells (not recorded which) from PBMCs. This TCR derives from a human donor with aplastic anemia. The J gene is TRBJ2-7, the V gene TRBV27; TRBD1 matches 8 bases. The CDR3 nucleotides read TGTGCCAGCAGTTTGGACAGGGTGCGAAACGAGCAGTACTTC. This encodes CASSLDRVRNEQYF.